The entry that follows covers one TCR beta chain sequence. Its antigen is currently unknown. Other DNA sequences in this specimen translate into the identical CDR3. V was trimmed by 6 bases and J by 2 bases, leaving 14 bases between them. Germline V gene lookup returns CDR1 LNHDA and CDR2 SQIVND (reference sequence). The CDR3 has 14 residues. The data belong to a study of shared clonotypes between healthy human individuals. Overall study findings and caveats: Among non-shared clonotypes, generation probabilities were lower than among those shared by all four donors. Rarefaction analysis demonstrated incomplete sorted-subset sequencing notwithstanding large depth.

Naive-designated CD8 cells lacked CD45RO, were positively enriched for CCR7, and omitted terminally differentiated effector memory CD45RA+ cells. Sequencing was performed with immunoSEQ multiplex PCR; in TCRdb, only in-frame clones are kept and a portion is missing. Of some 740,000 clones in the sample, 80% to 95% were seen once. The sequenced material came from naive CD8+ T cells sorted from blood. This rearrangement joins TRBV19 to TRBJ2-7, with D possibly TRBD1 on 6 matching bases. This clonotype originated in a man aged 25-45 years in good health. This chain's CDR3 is CASSPGQGPYEQYF. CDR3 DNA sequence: TGTGCCAGTAGCCCCGGGCAGGGGCCCTACGAGCAGTACTTC.